These T cell receptor beta chains were read from a single sample in a study of CD8 T cells in Susac syndrome. Each CDR3 protein is one row after TCRdb ran MiXCR on the immunoSEQ multiplex PCR reads. The table records some 100,000 distinct CDR3 sequences, roughly 96% of them present only once. The sequencing sample was made of CD8+ T cells from PBMCs. The receptors here all came from a human donor with Susac syndrome. CDR3s include the opening cysteine and the closing phenylalanine or tryptophan. Each record gives: clone size, V gene, J gene, D gene, CDR3 DNA, CDR3 protein. D genes are given only for firm matches. Rows give clone size only sometimes, using once, few, many, or a class for an expanded clone.

clone_size: NA; v_call: TRBV23-1; j_call: TRBJ2-3; d_call: TRBD1; cdr3_nt: TGCGCCAGCAGCTCACTAGATGGGAACCTCAGGGGGACGCAGTATTTT; cdr3_aa: CASSSLDGNLRGTQYF
clone_size: NA; v_call: TRBV13; j_call: TRBJ1-2; d_call: NA; cdr3_nt: TGTGCCAGCAGCCCGGGACTCTATGGCTACACCTTC; cdr3_aa: CASSPGLYGYTF
clone_size: NA; v_call: TRBV12-3/TRBV12-4; j_call: TRBJ1-2; d_call: NA; cdr3_nt: TGTGCCAGCAGCCCCGCGGGAGACTATGGCTACACCTTC; cdr3_aa: CASSPAGDYGYTF
clone_size: NA; v_call: TRBV29-1; j_call: TRBJ2-2; d_call: NA; cdr3_nt: TGCAGCGTTGAAGGCGGGGACGGGGAGCTGTTTTTT; cdr3_aa: CSVEGGDGELFF
clone_size: NA; v_call: TRBV5-8; j_call: TRBJ2-7; d_call: TRBD1; cdr3_nt: TGTGCCACCGGTATCCCGGGACAGACCCGCGAGCAGTACTTC; cdr3_aa: CATGIPGQTREQYF
clone_size: once; v_call: TRBV18; j_call: TRBJ2-7; d_call: NA; cdr3_nt: TGTGCCAGCTCACCACCGGCCATTTACGAGCAGTACTTC; cdr3_aa: CASSPPAIYEQYF
clone_size: NA; v_call: TRBV12-3/TRBV12-4; j_call: TRBJ1-6; d_call: NA; cdr3_nt: TGTGCCAGCAGTCTAACAGGGTTGAATTCACCCCTCCACTTT; cdr3_aa: CASSLTGLNSPLHF
clone_size: NA; v_call: TRBV29-1; j_call: TRBJ2-5; d_call: NA; cdr3_nt: TGCAGCGGCGGGTTACTCGGGGGCGGAGAGACCCAGTACTTC; cdr3_aa: CSGGLLGGGETQYF
clone_size: NA; v_call: TRBV20-1; j_call: TRBJ2-3; d_call: TRBD2; cdr3_nt: TGCAGTGCTAGTTCGGGAGGAACGGATACGCAGTATTTT; cdr3_aa: CSASSGGTDTQYF
clone_size: NA; v_call: TRBV6-6; j_call: TRBJ2-1; d_call: NA; cdr3_nt: TGTGCCAGCACCGTGATTACAGGTTCATATGAGCAGTTCTTC; cdr3_aa: CASTVITGSYEQFF
clone_size: NA; v_call: TRBV7-2; j_call: TRBJ2-1; d_call: NA; cdr3_nt: TGTGCCAGCGGTGACAGCGAGCAGTTCTTC; cdr3_aa: CASGDSEQFF
clone_size: NA; v_call: TRBV10-2; j_call: TRBJ2-7; d_call: NA; cdr3_nt: TGCGCCAGCATCGAAAGTCCAGCCTCCTCCTACGAGCAGTACTTC; cdr3_aa: CASIESPASSYEQYF
clone_size: NA; v_call: TRBV7-6; j_call: TRBJ2-5; d_call: NA; cdr3_nt: TGTGCCAGCAGCTTATACTTCGGGGGAGAAGGTCAAGAGACCCAGTACTTC; cdr3_aa: CASSLYFGGEGQETQYF
clone_size: NA; v_call: TRBV12-3/TRBV12-4; j_call: TRBJ2-3; d_call: NA; cdr3_nt: TGTGCCAGCAGATCACAGACCTGGGGGGATACGCAGTATTTT; cdr3_aa: CASRSQTWGDTQYF
clone_size: NA; v_call: TRBV6-4; j_call: TRBJ2-3; d_call: NA; cdr3_nt: TGTGCCAGCTCACCCGGGGGCACAGATACGCAGTATTTT; cdr3_aa: CASSPGGTDTQYF
clone_size: NA; v_call: TRBV2; j_call: TRBJ1-1; d_call: NA; cdr3_nt: TGTGCCAGCAGCCCCACCGGGCCTTGGGAGGGCACTGAAGCTTTCTTT; cdr3_aa: CASSPTGPWEGTEAFF
clone_size: NA; v_call: TRBV3-1; j_call: TRBJ1-1; d_call: NA; cdr3_nt: TGTGCCAGCAGCCCTAGGGGGGTAGGAAACACTGAAGCTTTCTTT; cdr3_aa: CASSPRGVGNTEAFF
clone_size: NA; v_call: TRBV7-3; j_call: TRBJ1-1; d_call: NA; cdr3_nt: TGTGCCAGCAGCACGGGGGGGGGCACTGAAGCTTTCTTT; cdr3_aa: CASSTGGGTEAFF
clone_size: NA; v_call: TRBV6-5; j_call: TRBJ1-1; d_call: NA; cdr3_nt: TGTGCCAGCAGTAGGCCAGGCACTGAAGCTTTCTTT; cdr3_aa: CASSRPGTEAFF
clone_size: NA; v_call: TRBV4-2; j_call: TRBJ2-3; d_call: TRBD2; cdr3_nt: TGTGCCAGCAGCCAGGCCATAGCGGGAGGGCCAAGCACAGATACGCAGTATTTT; cdr3_aa: CASSQAIAGGPSTDTQYF
clone_size: NA; v_call: TRBV29-1; j_call: TRBJ2-3; d_call: TRBD2; cdr3_nt: TGCAGCGTTCCCACCCGACTAGCGGGGGAGCCCAATACGCAGTATTTT; cdr3_aa: CSVPTRLAGEPNTQYF
clone_size: NA; v_call: TRBV6-5; j_call: TRBJ1-2; d_call: TRBD1; cdr3_nt: TGTGCCAGCACCCCAACGACAGGGTTCTATGGCTACACCTTC; cdr3_aa: CASTPTTGFYGYTF